The source of this TCR beta chain is a study of technical replicates of blood from a handful of donors. CDR3 length: 14 amino acids. V was clipped by 5 bases and J by 6 bases, with 16 bases between them. CDR1 is KGHSH, CDR2 LQKENI, per germline. Sequenced by immunoSEQ multiplex PCR; TCRdb stores in-frame clones only, minus some. The data hold tens of thousands of clones, with approximately 91% observed a single time. The source of this sequence is a human donor in good health. Some clones in this sample may be carry-over from other donors' samples. The J gene is TRBJ1-1, the V gene TRBV18; D perhaps matches TRBD1 (5 bases). Sequenced: PBMCs. The CDR3 nucleotides read TGTGCCAGCTCATCGACCGATTCGGGGGCTGAAGCTTTCTTT. Translating it yields CASSSTDSGAEAFF. The full variable domain, completed using reference TRBV18 and TRBJ1-1, is NAGVMQNPRHLVRRRGQEARLRCSPMKGHSHVYWYRQLPEEGLKFMVYLQKENIIDESGMPKERFSAEFPKEGPSILRIQQVVRGDSAAYFCASSSTDSGAEAFFGQGTRLTVV.